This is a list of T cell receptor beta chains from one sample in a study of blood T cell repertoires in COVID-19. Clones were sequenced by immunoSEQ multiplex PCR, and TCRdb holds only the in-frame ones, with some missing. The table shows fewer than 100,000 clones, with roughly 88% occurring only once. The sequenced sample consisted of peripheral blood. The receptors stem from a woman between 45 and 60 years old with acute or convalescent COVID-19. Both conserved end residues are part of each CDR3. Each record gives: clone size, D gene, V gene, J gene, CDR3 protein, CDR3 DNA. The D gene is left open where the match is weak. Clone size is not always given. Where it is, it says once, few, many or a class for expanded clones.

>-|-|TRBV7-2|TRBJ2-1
CASSLGGGYNEQFF
TGTGCCAGCAGCTTAGGTGGCGGATACAATGAGCAGTTCTTC
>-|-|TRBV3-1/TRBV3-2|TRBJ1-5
CASSQDIKGGGRSYSNQPQHF
TGTGCCAGCAGCCAAGATATTAAGGGAGGGGGTCGTTCTTATAGCAATCAGCCCCAGCATTTT
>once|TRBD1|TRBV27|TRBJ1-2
CASKDRVLGYTF
TGTGCCAGCAAAGACAGGGTGTTGGGCTACACCTTC
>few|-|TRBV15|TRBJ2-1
CATSRQTLAYEQFF
TGTGCCACCAGCCGACAGACTCTAGCGTATGAGCAGTTCTTC
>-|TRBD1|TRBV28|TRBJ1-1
CASRNDRGNTEAFF
TGTGCCAGCAGAAATGACAGGGGGAACACTGAAGCTTTCTTT
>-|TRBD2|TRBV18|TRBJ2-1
CASSTLGTSGRFTYNEQFF
TGTGCCAGCTCAACACTGGGGACTAGCGGGAGGTTCACCTACAATGAGCAGTTCTTC
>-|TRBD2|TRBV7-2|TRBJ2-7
CASSLLGAVAGEQYF
TGTGCCAGCAGCCTCCTTGGGGCGGTAGCGGGGGAGCAGTACTTC
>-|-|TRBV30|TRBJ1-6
CAWGTGQSALHF
TGTGCCTGGGGTACTGGACAGAGCGCTCTCCACTTT
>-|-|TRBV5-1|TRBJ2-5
CASSLAGVVGETQYF
TGCGCCAGCAGCTTGGCCGGAGTGGTGGGAGAGACCCAGTACTTC
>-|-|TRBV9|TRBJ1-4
CASSVDSFGGTNEKLFF
TGTGCCAGCAGCGTCGACTCATTCGGAGGCACTAATGAAAAACTGTTTTTT
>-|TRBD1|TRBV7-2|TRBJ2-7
CASSWTGKGSYEQYF
TGTGCCAGCAGCTGGACAGGCAAAGGTTCCTACGAGCAGTACTTC
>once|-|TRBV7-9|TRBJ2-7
CASSLVWSYYEQYF
TGTGCCAGCAGCTTAGTATGGTCCTACTACGAGCAGTACTTC
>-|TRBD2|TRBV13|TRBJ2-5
CASSTPGLGETQYF
TGTGCCAGCAGCACCCCGGGACTAGGGGAGACCCAGTACTTC
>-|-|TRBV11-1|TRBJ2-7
CASSLGQGLYEQYF
TGTGCCAGCAGCTTGGGGCAGGGACTCTACGAGCAGTACTTC
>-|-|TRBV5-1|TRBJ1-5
CASSRIPGRQPQHF
TGCGCCAGCAGCCGCATTCCAGGGAGGCAGCCCCAGCATTTT
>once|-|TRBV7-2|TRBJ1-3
CASSPTGTSGNTIYF
TGTGCCAGCAGCCCCACCGGGACATCTGGAAACACCATATATTTT
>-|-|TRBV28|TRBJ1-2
CAGRTNYGYTF
TGTGCCGGGAGGACAAACTATGGCTACACCTTC
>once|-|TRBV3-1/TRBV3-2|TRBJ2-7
CASSQGVGGVAGGSYEQYF
TGTGCCAGCAGCCAAGGGGTGGGGGGAGTGGCGGGCGGATCCTACGAGCAGTACTTC
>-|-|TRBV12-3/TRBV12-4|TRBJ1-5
CASSFSDYQPQHF
TGTGCCAGCAGTTTCTCAGACTACCAGCCCCAGCATTTT
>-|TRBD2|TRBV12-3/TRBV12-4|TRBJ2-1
CASGLAGTNEQFF
TGTGCCAGCGGACTAGCGGGGACGAATGAGCAGTTCTTC
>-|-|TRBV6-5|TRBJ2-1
CASRPNYAPYNEQFF
TGTGCCAGCAGGCCAAACTATGCTCCGTACAATGAGCAGTTCTTC
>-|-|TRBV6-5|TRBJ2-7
CASSLGRTYEQYF
TGTGCCAGCAGTTTGGGGAGGACCTACGAGCAGTACTTC
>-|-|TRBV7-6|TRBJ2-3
CASLPWGDGSTDTQYF
TGTGCCAGCCTACCCTGGGGCGACGGTAGCACAGATACGCAGTATTTT
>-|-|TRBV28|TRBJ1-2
CASTLDPNYGYTF
TGTGCCAGCACCCTAGACCCTAACTATGGCTACACCTTC
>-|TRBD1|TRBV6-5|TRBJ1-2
CASSYGTGRHYGYTF
TGTGCCAGCAGTTACGGGACAGGGCGCCATTATGGCTACACCTTC
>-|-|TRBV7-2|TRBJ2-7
CASSLRRTAEQYF
TGTGCCAGCAGCCTTAGAAGAACAGCCGAGCAGTACTTC
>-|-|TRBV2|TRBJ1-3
CASSVDRSAGNTIYF
TGTGCCAGCAGTGTTGACAGGTCAGCTGGAAACACCATATATTTT
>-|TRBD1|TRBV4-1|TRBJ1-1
CASSQGTFQGALRTEAFF
TGCGCCAGCAGCCAAGGGACCTTTCAGGGGGCCTTGCGGACTGAAGCTTTCTTT
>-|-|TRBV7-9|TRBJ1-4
CASSLGGVRNEKLFF
TGTGCCAGCAGCTTAGGGGGGGTACGGAATGAAAAACTGTTTTTT
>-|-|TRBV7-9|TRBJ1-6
CASSFGSSYNSPLHF
TGTGCCAGCAGCTTTGGGAGCTCCTATAATTCACCCCTCCACTTT
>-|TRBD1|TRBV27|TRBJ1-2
CASRSSGTGVSGYTF
TGTGCCAGCCGATCATCCGGGACAGGGGTAAGCGGCTACACCTTC
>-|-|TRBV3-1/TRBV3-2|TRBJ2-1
CASSPPPHNEQFF
TGTGCCAGCAGCCCCCCCCCTCACAATGAGCAGTTCTTC
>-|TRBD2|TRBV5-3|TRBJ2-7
CARKRGERENRGEQYF
TGTGCCAGAAAAAGGGGCGAGCGGGAGAATCGTGGGGAGCAGTACTTC
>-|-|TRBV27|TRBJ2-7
CASSPRARVAGLEAYEQYF
TGTGCCAGCAGTCCTAGGGCCCGGGTTGCGGGCCTGGAGGCCTACGAGCAGTACTTC
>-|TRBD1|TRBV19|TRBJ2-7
CASSKGQSTYEQYF
TGTGCCAGTAGTAAGGGACAGAGTACCTACGAGCAGTACTTC
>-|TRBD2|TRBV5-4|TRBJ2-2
CASSLERGGPGELFF
TGTGCCAGCAGCTTGGAGCGGGGGGGCCCCGGGGAGCTGTTTTTT
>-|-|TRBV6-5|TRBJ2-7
CASSYSITGIYEQYF
TGTGCCAGCAGTTACTCAATAACAGGGATCTACGAGCAGTACTTC
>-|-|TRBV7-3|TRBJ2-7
CASPTDSSYEQYF
TGTGCCAGCCCCACCGACAGCTCCTACGAGCAGTACTTC
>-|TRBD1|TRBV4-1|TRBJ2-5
CASSQNRGFETQYF
TGCGCCAGCAGCCAAAACAGGGGGTTTGAGACCCAGTACTTC
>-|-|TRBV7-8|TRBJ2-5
CASSLRDFQETQYF
TGTGCCAGCAGCTTGCGGGACTTTCAAGAGACCCAGTACTTC
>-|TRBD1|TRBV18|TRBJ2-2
CASSPAGTANTGELFF
TGTGCCAGCTCTCCAGCAGGGACAGCGAACACCGGGGAGCTGTTTTTT
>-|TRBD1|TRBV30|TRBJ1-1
CAWSDRTGNTEAFF
TGTGCCTGGAGTGACCGGACAGGGAACACTGAAGCTTTCTTT
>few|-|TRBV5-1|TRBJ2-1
CASSSIDISYNEQFF
TGCGCCAGCAGCTCCATCGACATCTCCTACAATGAGCAGTTCTTC
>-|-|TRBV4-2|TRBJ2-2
CASSQTQGSYTGELFF
TGTGCCAGCAGCCAAACGCAGGGTAGTTACACCGGGGAGCTGTTTTTT
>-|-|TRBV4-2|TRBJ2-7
CASSQPGPYEQYF
TGTGCCAGCAGCCAGCCCGGTCCCTACGAGCAGTACTTC
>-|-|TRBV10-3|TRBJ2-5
CAISAGREETQYF
TGTGCCATCAGTGCGGGCAGGGAAGAGACCCAGTACTTC
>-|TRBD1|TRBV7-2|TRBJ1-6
CASSYRTGPDSPLHF
TGTGCCAGCAGCTACCGGACAGGACCGGATTCACCCCTCCACTTT